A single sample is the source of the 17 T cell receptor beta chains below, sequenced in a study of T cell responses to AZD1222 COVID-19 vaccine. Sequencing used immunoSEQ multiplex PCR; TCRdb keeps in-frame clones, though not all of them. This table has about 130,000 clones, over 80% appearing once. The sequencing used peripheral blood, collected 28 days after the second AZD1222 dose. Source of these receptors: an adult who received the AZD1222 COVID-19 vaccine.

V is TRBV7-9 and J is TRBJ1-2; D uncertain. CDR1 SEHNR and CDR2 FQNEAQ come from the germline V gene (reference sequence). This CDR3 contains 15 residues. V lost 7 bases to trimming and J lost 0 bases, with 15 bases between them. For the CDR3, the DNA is TGTGCCAGCAACCCCCGAGCCGAAGCTAACTATGGCTACACCTTC. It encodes CASNPRAEANYGYTF.

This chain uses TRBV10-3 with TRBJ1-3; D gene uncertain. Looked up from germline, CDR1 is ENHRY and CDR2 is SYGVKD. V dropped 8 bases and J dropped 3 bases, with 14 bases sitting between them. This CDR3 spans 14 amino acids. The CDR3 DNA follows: TGTGCCATCGGGAACCGAGACCTTGGAAACACCATATATTTT. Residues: CAIGNRDLGNTIYF.

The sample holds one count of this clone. DNA for the CDR3: TGTGCCAGCAGCTTCCGGGACAGGGGATACTACGAGCAGTACTTC. Its translation: CASSFRDRGYYEQYF. The chain couples TRBV11-3 to TRBJ2-7; 10 nucleotides match TRBD1. The V gene end was trimmed by 3 bases and the J gene end by 3 bases; junction bases not matched to a gene: 5. Per germline, CDR1 SGHNT and CDR2 YENEEA. This CDR3 comprises 15 residues.

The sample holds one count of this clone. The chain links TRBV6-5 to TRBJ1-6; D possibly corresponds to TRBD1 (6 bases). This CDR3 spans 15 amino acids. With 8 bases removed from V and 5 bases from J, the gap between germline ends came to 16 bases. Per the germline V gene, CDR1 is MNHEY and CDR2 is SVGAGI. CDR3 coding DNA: TGTGCCAGCCGGCGGGGGCCGAAGGATAATTCACCCCTCCACTTT. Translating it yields CASRRGPKDNSPLHF.

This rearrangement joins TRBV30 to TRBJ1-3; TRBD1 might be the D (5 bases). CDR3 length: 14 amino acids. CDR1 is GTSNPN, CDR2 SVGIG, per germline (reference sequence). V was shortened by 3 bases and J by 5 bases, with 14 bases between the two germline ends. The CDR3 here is CAWRRWGERNTIYF. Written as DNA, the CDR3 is TGTGCCTGGAGGAGATGGGGGGAAAGAAACACCATATATTTT.

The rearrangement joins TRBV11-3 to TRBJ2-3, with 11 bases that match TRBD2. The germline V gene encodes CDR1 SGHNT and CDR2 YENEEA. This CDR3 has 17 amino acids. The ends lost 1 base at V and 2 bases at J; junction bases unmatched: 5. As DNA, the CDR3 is TGTGCCAGCAGCTTAGGCCTAGCGGGGGGATTCACAGATACGCAGTATTTT. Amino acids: CASSLGLAGGFTDTQYF.

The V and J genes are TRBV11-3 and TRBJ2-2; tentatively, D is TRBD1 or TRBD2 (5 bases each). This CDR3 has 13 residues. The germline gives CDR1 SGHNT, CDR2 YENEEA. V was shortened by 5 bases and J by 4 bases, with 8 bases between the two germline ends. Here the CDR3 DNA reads TGTGCCAGCAGCCAGAGGGGCACCGGGGAGCTGTTTTTT. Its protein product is CASSQRGTGELFF.

CDR3: CASSVNRDRDYGYTF. CDR3 DNA: TGTGCCAGCAGCGTCAACCGGGACAGGGACTATGGCTACACCTTC. V and J are TRBV9 and TRBJ1-2; 9 bases fit TRBD1. Germline assignment: CDR1 SGDLS and CDR2 YYNGEE. The junction had 5 bases not matched to a gene; V was cut back by 2 bases and J by 3 bases. This CDR3 has 15 amino acids.

The CDR3 region has the DNA TGTGCCAGAAGCCCGACTAACAGGGGATGGGGGACGGAAGCTTTCTTT. It encodes CARSPTNRGWGTEAFF. The V gene is TRBV5-3, the J gene TRBJ1-1; 7 nucleotides align to TRBD1. TRBV5-3 is flagged as an ORF with uncertain function. V gave up 4 bases and J gave up 8 bases; unmatched junction bases: 17. CDR3 length equals 16 residues.

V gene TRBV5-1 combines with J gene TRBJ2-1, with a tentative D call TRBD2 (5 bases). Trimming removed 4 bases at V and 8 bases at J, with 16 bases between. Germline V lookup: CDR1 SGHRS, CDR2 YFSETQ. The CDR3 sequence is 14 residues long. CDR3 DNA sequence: TGCGCCAGCAGCGCGGACTCCACGCAGGATGAGCAGTTCTTC. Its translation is CASSADSTQDEQFF.

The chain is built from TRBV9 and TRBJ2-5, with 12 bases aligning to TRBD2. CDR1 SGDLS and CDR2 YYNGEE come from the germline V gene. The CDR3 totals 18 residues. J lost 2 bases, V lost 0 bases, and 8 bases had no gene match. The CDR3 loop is CASSVATSGGSRQETQYF. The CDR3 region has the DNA TGTGCCAGCAGCGTAGCTACTAGCGGGGGGTCAAGGCAAGAGACCCAGTACTTC.

The CDR3 protein is CASSLGSSGGDQETQYF. Written as DNA, the CDR3 is TGTGCCAGCAGCTTAGGTAGTAGCGGGGGGGACCAAGAGACCCAGTACTTC. The rearrangement links TRBV7-6 to TRBJ2-5, with 11 bases that match TRBD2. CDR3 length equals 17 residues. CDR1 is SGHVS, CDR2 FNYEAQ, per germline. J lost 0 bases, V lost 1 base, and 4 bases had no gene match. Complete variable domain (other parts from reference TRBV7-6 and TRBJ2-5): GAGVSQSPRYKVTKRGQDVALRCDPISGHVSLYWYRQALGQGPEFLTYFNYEAQQDKSGLPNDRFSAERPEGSISTLTIQRTEQRDSAMYRCASSLGSSGGDQETQYFGPGTRLLVL.

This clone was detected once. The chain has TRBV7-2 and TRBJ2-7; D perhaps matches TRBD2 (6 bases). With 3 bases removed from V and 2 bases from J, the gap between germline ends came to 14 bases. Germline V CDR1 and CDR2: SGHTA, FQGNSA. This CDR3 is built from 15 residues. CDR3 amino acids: CASSFRGGRTYEQYF. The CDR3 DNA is TGTGCCAGCAGCTTTCGGGGAGGCCGGACCTACGAGCAGTACTTC.

The DNA for the CDR3 is TGTGCCAGCTCAGATGTGGTGGAGGATCAGCCCCAGCATTTT. This sequence encodes CASSDVVEDQPQHF. This chain links TRBV18 with TRBJ1-5; D is ambiguous. The CDR3 runs 14 residues. Germline V gene data show CDR1 as KGHSH and CDR2 as LQKENI. V was shortened by 5 bases and J by 5 bases, with 13 bases between the two germline ends.

In nucleotides, the CDR3 is TGTGCCAGCAGATCCTTTAATGAAAAACTGTTTTTT. Its translation is CASRSFNEKLFF. The chain is built from TRBV5-6 and TRBJ1-4; D is undetermined. Trimming pared 5 bases from V and 4 bases from J, leaving 6 bases between. The CDR3 consists of 12 residues. Per the germline V gene, CDR1 is SGHDT and CDR2 is YYEEEE.

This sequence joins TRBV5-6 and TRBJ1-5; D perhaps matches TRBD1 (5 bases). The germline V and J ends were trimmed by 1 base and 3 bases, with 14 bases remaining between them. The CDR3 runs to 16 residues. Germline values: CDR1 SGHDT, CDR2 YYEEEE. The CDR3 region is CASSLRAGWYNQPQHF. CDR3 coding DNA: TGTGCCAGCAGCTTGCGGGCAGGGTGGTACAATCAGCCCCAGCATTTT.

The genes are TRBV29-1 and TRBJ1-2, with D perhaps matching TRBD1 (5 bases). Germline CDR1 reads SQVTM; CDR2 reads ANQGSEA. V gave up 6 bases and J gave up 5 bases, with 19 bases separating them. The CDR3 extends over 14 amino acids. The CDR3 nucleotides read TGCAGCGTCCAATCCCCCGGGACGGATTATGGCTACACCTTC. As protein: CSVQSPGTDYGYTF. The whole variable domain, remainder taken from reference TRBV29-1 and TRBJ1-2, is SAVISQKPSRDICQRGTSLTIQCQVDSQVTMMFWYRQQPGQSLTLIATANQGSEATYESGFVIDKFPISRPNLTFSTLTVSNMSPEDSSIYLCSVQSPGTDYGYTFGSGTRLTVV.